This TCR beta chain was recovered during a study of blood T cell repertoires in COVID-19. At the level of the study: Both acute and convalescent COVID-19 samples were obtained from the United States, Italy and Spain.

TCRdb's copy holds only in-frame clones and misses some; the assay was immunoSEQ multiplex PCR. This repertoire shows some 200,000 clones, about 81% found once; its top ten account for approximately 15%. Germline V lookup: CDR1 MGHDK, CDR2 SYGVNS. Trimming removed 7 bases at V and 10 bases at J, with 19 bases between. This CDR3 contains 14 residues. This chain links TRBV25-1 with TRBJ1-4; perhaps TRBD1 as D (6 bases). The receptor was isolated from a man aged 30 to 39 with active or convalescent COVID-19. Input material: peripheral blood. CDR3 bases: TGTGCCAGCACCTTAACAGGGACGTCTGGAAAACTGTTTTTT. Protein product: CASTLTGTSGKLFF.